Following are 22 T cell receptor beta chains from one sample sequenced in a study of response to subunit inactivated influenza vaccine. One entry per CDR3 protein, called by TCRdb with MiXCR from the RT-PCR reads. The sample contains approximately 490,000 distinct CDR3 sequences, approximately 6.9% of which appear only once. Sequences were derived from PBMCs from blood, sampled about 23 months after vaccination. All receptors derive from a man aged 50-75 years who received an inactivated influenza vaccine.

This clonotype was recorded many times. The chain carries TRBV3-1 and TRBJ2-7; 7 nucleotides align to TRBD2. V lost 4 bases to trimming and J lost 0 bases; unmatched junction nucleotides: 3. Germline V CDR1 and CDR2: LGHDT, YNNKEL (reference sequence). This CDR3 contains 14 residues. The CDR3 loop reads CASSRSGASYEQYF. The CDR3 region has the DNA TGTGCCAGCAGCCGAAGCGGGGCCTCCTACGAGCAGTACTTC.

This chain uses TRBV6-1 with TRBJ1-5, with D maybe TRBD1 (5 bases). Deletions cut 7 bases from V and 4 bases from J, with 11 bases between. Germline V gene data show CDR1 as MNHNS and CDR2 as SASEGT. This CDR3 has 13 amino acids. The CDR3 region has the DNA TGTGCCAGCAAATGGAGGGGAAATCAGCCCCAGCATTTT. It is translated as CASKWRGNQPQHF.

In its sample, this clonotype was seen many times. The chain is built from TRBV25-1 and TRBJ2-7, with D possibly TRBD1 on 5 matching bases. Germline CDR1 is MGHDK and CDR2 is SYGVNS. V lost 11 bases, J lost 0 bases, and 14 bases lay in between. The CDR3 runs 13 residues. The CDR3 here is CASRQGGSYEQYF. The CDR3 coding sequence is TGTGCCTCGCGGCAGGGCGGCTCCTACGAGCAGTACTTC.

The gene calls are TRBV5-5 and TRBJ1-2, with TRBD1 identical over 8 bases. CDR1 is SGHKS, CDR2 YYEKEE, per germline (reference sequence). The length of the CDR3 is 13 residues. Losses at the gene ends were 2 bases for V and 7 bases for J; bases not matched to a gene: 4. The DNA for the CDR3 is TGTGCCAGCAGCTTCACAGGGGGTGTTGGCTACACCTTC. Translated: CASSFTGGVGYTF. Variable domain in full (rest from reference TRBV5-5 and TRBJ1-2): DAGVTQSPTHLIKTRGQQVTLRCSPISGHKSVSWYQQVLGQGPQFIFQYYEKEERGRGNFPDRFSARQFPNYSSELNVNALLLGDSALYLCASSFTGGVGYTFGSGTRLTVV.

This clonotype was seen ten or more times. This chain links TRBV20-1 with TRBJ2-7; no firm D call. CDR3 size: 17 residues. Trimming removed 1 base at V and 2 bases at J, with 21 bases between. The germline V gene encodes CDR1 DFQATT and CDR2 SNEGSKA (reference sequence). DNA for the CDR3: TGCAGTGCTAGAGGCCACGGAGATCGCGCCCTACCCTACGAGCAGTACTTC. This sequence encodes CSARGHGDRALPYEQYF.

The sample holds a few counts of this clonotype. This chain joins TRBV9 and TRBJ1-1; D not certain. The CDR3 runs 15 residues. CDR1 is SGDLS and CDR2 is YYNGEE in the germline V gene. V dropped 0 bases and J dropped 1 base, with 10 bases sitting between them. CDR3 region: CASSVVSVRNTEAFF. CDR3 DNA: TGTGCCAGCAGCGTAGTATCTGTAAGGAACACTGAAGCTTTCTTT.

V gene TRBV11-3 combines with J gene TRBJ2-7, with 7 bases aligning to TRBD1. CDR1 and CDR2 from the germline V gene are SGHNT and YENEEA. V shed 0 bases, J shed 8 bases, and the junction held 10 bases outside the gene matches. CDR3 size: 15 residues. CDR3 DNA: TGTGCCAGCAGCTTAGACGGCACGGTAGGGGGCCAGCAGTACTTC. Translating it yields CASSLDGTVGGQQYF. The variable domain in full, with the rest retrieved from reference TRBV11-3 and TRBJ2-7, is EAGVVQSPRYKIIEKKQPVAFWCNPISGHNTLYWYLQNLGQGPELLIRYENEEAVDDSQLPKDRFSAERLKGVDSTLKIQPAELGDSAVYLCASSLDGTVGGQQYFGPGTRLTVT.

The CDR3 bases are TGCGCCAGCAGCTTGGAGACAGGGGTGGACGAGCAGTACTTC. It encodes CASSLETGVDEQYF. The chain uses TRBV5-1 and TRBJ2-7; 8 nucleotides agree with TRBD1. This CDR3 spans 14 amino acids. The ends lost 0 bases at V and 5 bases at J; junction bases unmatched: 4. Germline CDR1 is SGHRS and CDR2 is YFSETQ.

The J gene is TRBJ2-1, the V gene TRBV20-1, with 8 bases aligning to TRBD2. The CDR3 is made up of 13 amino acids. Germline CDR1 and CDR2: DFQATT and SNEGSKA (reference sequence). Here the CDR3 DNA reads TGCAGACCGCATAGCGGGGTGTACAATGAGCAGTTCTTC. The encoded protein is CRPHSGVYNEQFF.

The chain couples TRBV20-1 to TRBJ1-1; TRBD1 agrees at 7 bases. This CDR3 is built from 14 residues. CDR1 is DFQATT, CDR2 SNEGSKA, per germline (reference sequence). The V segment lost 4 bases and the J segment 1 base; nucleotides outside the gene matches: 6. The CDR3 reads CSANGQVKNTEAFF. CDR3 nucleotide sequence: TGCAGTGCTAACGGACAGGTCAAGAACACTGAAGCTTTCTTT.

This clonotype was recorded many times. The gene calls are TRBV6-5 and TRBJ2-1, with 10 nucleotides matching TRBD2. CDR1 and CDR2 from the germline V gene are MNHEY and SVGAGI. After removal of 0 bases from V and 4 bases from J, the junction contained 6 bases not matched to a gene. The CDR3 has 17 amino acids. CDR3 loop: CASSYSFASGSYNEQFF. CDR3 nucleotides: TGTGCCAGCAGTTACTCATTTGCTAGCGGGAGTTACAATGAGCAGTTCTTC.

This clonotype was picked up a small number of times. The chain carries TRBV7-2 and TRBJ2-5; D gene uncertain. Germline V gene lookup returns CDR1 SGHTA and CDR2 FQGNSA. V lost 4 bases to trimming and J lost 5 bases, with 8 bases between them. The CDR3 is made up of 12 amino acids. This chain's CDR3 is CASSSQLETQYF. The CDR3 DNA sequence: TGTGCCAGCAGCTCACAGTTGGAGACCCAGTACTTC.

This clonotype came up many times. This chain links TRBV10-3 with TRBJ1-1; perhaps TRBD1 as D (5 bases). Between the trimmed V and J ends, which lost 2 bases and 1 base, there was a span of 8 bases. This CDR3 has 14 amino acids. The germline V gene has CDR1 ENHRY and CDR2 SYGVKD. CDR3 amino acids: CAISEPTGNTEAFF. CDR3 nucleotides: TGTGCCATCAGTGAGCCAACAGGGAACACTGAAGCTTTCTTT.

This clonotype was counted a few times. Here the CDR3 reads CASSLTSDTSYEQYF. The DNA of the CDR3 is TGTGCCAGCAGCCTAACTAGCGACACATCCTACGAGCAGTACTTC. The V gene is TRBV7-6, the J gene TRBJ2-7, with 7 bases lining up with TRBD2. Losses at the gene ends were 5 bases for V and 1 base for J; bases not matched to a gene: 8. Germline CDR1 is SGHVS and CDR2 is FNYEAQ. The CDR3 has 15 residues.

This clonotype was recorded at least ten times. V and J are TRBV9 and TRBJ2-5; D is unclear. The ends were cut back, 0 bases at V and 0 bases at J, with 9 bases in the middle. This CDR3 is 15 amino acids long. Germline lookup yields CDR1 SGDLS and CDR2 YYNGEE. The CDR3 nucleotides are TGTGCCAGCAGCGTAGGAACAACGTACCAAGAGACCCAGTACTTC. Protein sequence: CASSVGTTYQETQYF.

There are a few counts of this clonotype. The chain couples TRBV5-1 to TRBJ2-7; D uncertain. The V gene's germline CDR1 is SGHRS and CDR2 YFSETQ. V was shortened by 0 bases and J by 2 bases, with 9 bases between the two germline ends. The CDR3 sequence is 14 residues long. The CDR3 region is CASSLDLGTYEQYF. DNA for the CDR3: TGCGCCAGCAGCTTGGATTTGGGAACCTACGAGCAGTACTTC.

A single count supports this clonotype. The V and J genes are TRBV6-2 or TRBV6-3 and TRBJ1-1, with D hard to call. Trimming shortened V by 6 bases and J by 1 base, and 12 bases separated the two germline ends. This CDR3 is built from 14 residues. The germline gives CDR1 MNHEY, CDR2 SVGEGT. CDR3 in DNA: TGTGCCAGCAGAAGAACAGACACGAACACTGAAGCTTTCTTT. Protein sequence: CASRRTDTNTEAFF.

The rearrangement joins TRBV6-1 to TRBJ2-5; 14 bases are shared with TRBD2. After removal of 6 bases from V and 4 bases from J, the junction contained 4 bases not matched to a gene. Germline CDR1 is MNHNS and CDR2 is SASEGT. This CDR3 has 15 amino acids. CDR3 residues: CASSRLAGGRETQYF. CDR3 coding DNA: TGTGCCAGCAGCCGACTAGCGGGAGGGCGAGAGACCCAGTACTTC.

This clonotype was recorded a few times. CDR3 DNA: TGCAGTGCTAGACGCGGAACAGGGGGAGAGACCCAGTACTTC. Its protein is CSARRGTGGETQYF. J is TRBJ2-5 and V is TRBV20-1, with 8 bases that match TRBD1. V dropped 2 bases and J dropped 4; count of bases not matched to a gene: 6. From germline, CDR1 is DFQATT and CDR2 SNEGSKA (reference sequence). This CDR3 comprises 14 residues.

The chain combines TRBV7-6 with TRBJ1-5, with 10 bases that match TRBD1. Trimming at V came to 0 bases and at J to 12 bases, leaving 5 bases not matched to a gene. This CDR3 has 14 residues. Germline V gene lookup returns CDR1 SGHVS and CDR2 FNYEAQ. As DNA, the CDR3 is TGTGCCAGCAGCTTAGCGCGGGGACAGGGGCTCCAGCATTTT. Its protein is CASSLARGQGLQHF.

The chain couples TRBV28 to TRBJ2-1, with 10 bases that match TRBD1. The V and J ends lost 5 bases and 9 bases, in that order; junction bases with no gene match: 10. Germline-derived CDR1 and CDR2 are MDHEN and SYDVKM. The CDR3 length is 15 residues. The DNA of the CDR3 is TGTGCCAGCAGTCCCGCGGGACAGGGGAGGAGTGAGCAGTTCTTC. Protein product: CASSPAGQGRSEQFF.

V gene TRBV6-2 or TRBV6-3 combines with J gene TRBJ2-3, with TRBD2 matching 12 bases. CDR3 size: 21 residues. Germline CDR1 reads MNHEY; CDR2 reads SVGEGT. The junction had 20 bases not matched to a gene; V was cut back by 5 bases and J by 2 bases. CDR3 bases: TGTGCCAGCAGTCCCCCCCCGACAGGCCGGAGGACTAGCGGGGACACAGATACGCAGTATTTT. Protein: CASSPPPTGRRTSGDTDTQYF.